This T cell receptor beta chain was sequenced during a study of T cells in Graves' hyperthyroidism and ophthalmopathy. In the study overall: Peripheral blood was collected at initial diagnosis, before any treatment.

Lactation, pregnancy, other autoimmune disease or uncontrolled infection excluded patients. This clonotype occurred many times. RNA transcripts served as the template for amplifying TCR beta CDR3 regions. With the HTBI primer set, the TCR CDR3 went through a first round of RT-PCR. TCRdb passed the multiplex PCR reads through MiXCR, listing each CDR3 protein once. The table shows 360,000 or so distinct CDR3 sequences, with roughly 15% occurring only once. The germline CDR1 and CDR2 sequences are MDHEN and SYDVKM. This CDR3 has 13 residues. V lost 5 bases and J lost 8, with 15 bases in between. This clonotype was obtained from a woman between 55 and 75 years old with Graves' ophthalmopathy. The specimen was blood. V is TRBV28 and J is TRBJ1-2, with D perhaps TRBD1 (5 bases). The CDR3 nucleotides are TGTGCCAGCAGTCTCCGGGACGGCCGCGGCTACACCTTC. Amino acid sequence: CASSLRDGRGYTF.